Below, 20 T cell receptor beta chains from the same sample are listed, as sequenced in a study of long-term antiretroviral therapy in people with HIV. Runs used v3.0 of the immunoSEQ assay and were done at survey level. Some clones are missing from TCRdb's copy, which holds only in-frame ones; the method was immunoSEQ multiplex PCR. The data contain about 20,000 clones, roughly 75% of them seen just once; the ten biggest clones take up about 15%. Specimen: unsorted PBMCs, collected 2.9 years after starting antiretroviral therapy. These receptors were collected from a woman aged 25 to 39 with HIV.

The chain employs TRBV7-2 and TRBJ1-2, with TRBD1 matching 8 bases. V lost 3 bases and J lost 7; bases outside the gene matches: 4. The CDR3 consists of 13 residues. Per the germline V gene, CDR1 is SGHTA and CDR2 is FQGNSA. The CDR3: CASSFQGALGYTF. In DNA form, the CDR3 reads TGTGCCAGCAGCTTTCAGGGGGCGCTTGGCTACACCTTC.

This chain connects TRBV18 to TRBJ1-2; TRBD1 agrees at 7 bases. Germline trimming cut 4 bases from V and 1 base from J; bases unmatched to any gene: 3. Germline V gene data show CDR1 as KGHSH and CDR2 as LQKENI. The CDR3 totals 14 residues. The CDR3 bases are TGTGCCAGCTCACAGGGGGCGCTTAACTATGGCTACACCTTC. It yields the protein CASSQGALNYGYTF.

The chain couples TRBV21-1 to TRBJ1-1. TRBV21-1 is given as a pseudogene. This CDR3 contains 12 residues. The CDR3 sequence: CASSKGSGEAFF. The CDR3 nucleotides are TGTGCCAGCAGCAAAGGGTCGGGTGAAGCTTTCTTT.

This chain links TRBV30 with TRBJ2-5, with D possibly called TRBD1 or TRBD2 (5 bases each). The V and J ends lost 0 bases and 5 bases respectively, with 16 bases between them. Germline CDR1 reads GTSNPN; CDR2 reads SVGIG (reference sequence). CDR3 length: 15 amino acids. The CDR3 bases are TGTGCCTGGAGTGTACGGGGCGCAGGGAGCGAGACCCAGTACTTC. The encoded protein is CAWSVRGAGSETQYF.

V usage is TRBV10-1 and J usage is TRBJ2-1; TRBD2 is a possible D gene (6 bases). The germline V gene has CDR1 WNHNN and CDR2 SYGVQD (reference sequence). The CDR3 covers 13 residues. The germline V and J ends were trimmed by 5 bases and 7 bases, with 12 bases remaining between them. The CDR3 DNA follows: TGCGCCAGCAGTCAAACCCGGGGGAATGAGCAGTTCTTC. It translates to CASSQTRGNEQFF.

The rearrangement links TRBV10-3 to TRBJ2-5; 12 nucleotides match TRBD2. J lost 4 bases, V lost 6 bases, and 6 bases had no gene match. Germline CDR1 ENHRY, CDR2 SYGVKD. The CDR3 runs to 15 residues. In DNA form, the CDR3 reads TGTGCCATCAGAGACACTAGCGGGGGGCGAGAGACCCAGTACTTC. As protein: CAIRDTSGGRETQYF.

This clone was found a few times. The rearrangement links TRBV9 to TRBJ1-1; no definite D call. The V and J ends lost 0 bases and 4 bases respectively, with 13 bases between them. CDR3 length equals 15 residues. Germline assignment: CDR1 SGDLS and CDR2 YYNGEE. CDR3 in amino acids: CASSVVVSLSTEAFF. In nucleotides, the CDR3 is TGTGCCAGCAGCGTAGTAGTGAGTTTGAGCACTGAAGCTTTCTTT.

CDR3 nucleotide sequence: TGTGCCAGCAGTCGGGGCCGGTCCTACGAGCAGTACGTC. The encoded protein is CASSRGRSYEQYV. The chain is built from TRBV7-9 and TRBJ2-7, with D perhaps TRBD1 or TRBD2 (5 bases each). The germline V gene has CDR1 SEHNR and CDR2 FQNEAQ (reference sequence). The CDR3 runs 13 residues. V lost 6 bases, J lost 1 base, and 10 bases lay in between.

The V gene is TRBV11-2, the J gene TRBJ2-7; D remains ambiguous. V was trimmed by 4 bases and J by 2 bases, leaving 3 bases between them. The CDR3 extends over 11 amino acids. Germline V lookup: CDR1 SGHAT, CDR2 FQNNGV. Written as DNA, the CDR3 is TGTGCCAGCAGCTCGGCCTACGAGCAGTACTTC. Its protein product is CASSSAYEQYF. The entire variable domain, with the rest obtained from reference TRBV11-2 and TRBJ2-7, is as follows: EAGVAQSPRYKIIEKRQSVAFWCNPISGHATLYWYQQILGQGPKLLIQFQNNGVVDDSQLPKDRFSAERLKGVDSTLKIQPAKLEDSAVYLCASSSAYEQYFGPGTRLTVT.

The chain links TRBV7-7 to TRBJ2-7; 7 bases map to TRBD1. Trimming took 5 bases from V and 3 from J; bases not matched to a gene: 10. The CDR3 has 15 amino acids. Germline lookup yields CDR1 SSHAT and CDR2 FNYEAQ (reference sequence). CDR3 DNA sequence: TGTGCCAGCAGCCTTGCCCGACAGGGAAGCTACGAGCAGTACGTC. Its translation is CASSLARQGSYEQYV.

V is TRBV5-1 and J is TRBJ2-5; 9 positions agree with TRBD1. The germline V gene encodes CDR1 SGHRS and CDR2 YFSETQ. The CDR3 spans 14 residues. V lost 5 bases and J lost 1; bases outside the gene matches: 3. The CDR3 loop reads CASSQTGGQETQYF. The CDR3 DNA is TGCGCCAGCAGTCAGACAGGGGGCCAAGAGACCCAGTACTTC.

The chain has TRBV4-1 and TRBJ2-7, with D unclear. Germline V gene lookup returns CDR1 MGHRA and CDR2 YSYEKL. Trimming left V 0 bases short and J 1 base short, with 10 bases between. The CDR3 sequence is 15 residues long. The CDR3 DNA is TGCGCCAGCAGCCAAGATTCTAGGGATTCCTACGAGCAGTACGTC. Amino acid sequence: CASSQDSRDSYEQYV.

CDR3 DNA sequence: TGCGCCAGCAGCCAAGGGCCCTCCGATACGCAGTATTTT. Translation: CASSQGPSDTQYF. The chain recombines TRBV4-1 with TRBJ2-3; no clear D gene. Germline V CDR1 and CDR2: MGHRA, YSYEKL. This CDR3 has 13 amino acids. V was trimmed by 1 base and J by 6 bases, leaving 8 bases between them.

This clone has a handful of counts. The rearrangement joins TRBV12-5 to TRBJ2-3; D gene unclear. Per the germline V gene, CDR1 is LGHNT and CDR2 is FRNRAP. V lost 3 bases, J lost 6 bases, and 13 bases lay in between. This CDR3 is 14 amino acids long. The DNA for the CDR3 is TGTGCTAGTGGTTTTGGTACTACGGCGGATACGCAGTATTTT. Its translation is CASGFGTTADTQYF.

This clone has more than one count but fewer than ten. The rearrangement links TRBV5-1 to TRBJ1-2; a possible D gene is TRBD1 (6 bases). This CDR3 contains 17 residues. V lost 0 bases and J lost 6, with 21 bases in between. Germline V gene sequence: CDR1 SGHRS, CDR2 YFSETQ. CDR3 in amino acids: CASSLVRTDLVGDGYTF. Written as DNA, the CDR3 is TGCGCCAGCAGCTTGGTACGGACAGACCTTGTCGGCGATGGCTACACCTTC.

The J gene is TRBJ1-2, the V gene TRBV5-1, with D unclear. Germline V gene lookup returns CDR1 SGHRS and CDR2 YFSETQ. CDR3 size: 15 residues. Trimming removed 0 bases from V and 8 bases from J, with 17 bases in between. CDR3 region: CASSLEVGGIGGYTF. DNA of the CDR3: TGCGCCAGCAGCTTGGAGGTTGGAGGGATCGGCGGCTACACCTTC. Together with reference TRBV5-1 and TRBJ1-2, the CDR3 gives the full variable domain: KAGVTQTPRYLIKTRGQQVTLSCSPISGHRSVSWYQQTPGQGLQFLFEYFSETQRNKGNFPGRFSGRQFSNSRSEMNVSTLELGDSALYLCASSLEVGGIGGYTFGSGTRLTVV.

This sequence joins TRBV23-1 and TRBJ1-3; D is perhaps TRBD1 (5 bases). TRBV23-1 is labeled an ORF, and its function is uncertain. V was cut by 3 bases and J by 4 bases, with 19 bases left in between. The CDR3 loop spans 17 amino acids. DNA of the CDR3: TGCGCCAGCAGTCAGCCGACAGACGTCTCGATAGGAAACACCATATATTTT. As protein: CASSQPTDVSIGNTIYF.

The chain has TRBV9 and TRBJ1-1, with 8 bases that match TRBD1. The CDR3 has 15 residues. The germline V gene encodes CDR1 SGDLS and CDR2 YYNGEE. Losses at the gene ends were 0 bases for V and 2 bases for J; bases not matched to a gene: 3. The CDR3 reads CASSVGTGGNTEAFF. Here the CDR3 DNA reads TGTGCCAGCAGCGTAGGAACAGGGGGTAACACTGAAGCTTTCTTT.

The J gene is TRBJ1-1, the V gene TRBV5-1; D not certain. V lost 2 bases and J 1 base, leaving 12 bases between the germline ends. In germline, CDR1 is SGHRS, CDR2 YFSETQ. This CDR3 spans 15 amino acids. CDR3 nucleotides: TGCGCCAGCAGCTTCGGAGACCTGACGAACACTGAAGCTTTCTTT. It encodes CASSFGDLTNTEAFF.

The chain uses TRBV30 and TRBJ2-6; D is unclear. V lost 4 bases, J lost 1 base, and 8 bases lay in between. CDR3 length equals 14 residues. Germline V CDR1 and CDR2: GTSNPN, SVGIG (reference sequence). CDR3 residues: CAWTRRSGANVLTF. The CDR3 bases are TGTGCCTGGACAAGAAGGTCTGGGGCCAACGTCCTGACTTTC.